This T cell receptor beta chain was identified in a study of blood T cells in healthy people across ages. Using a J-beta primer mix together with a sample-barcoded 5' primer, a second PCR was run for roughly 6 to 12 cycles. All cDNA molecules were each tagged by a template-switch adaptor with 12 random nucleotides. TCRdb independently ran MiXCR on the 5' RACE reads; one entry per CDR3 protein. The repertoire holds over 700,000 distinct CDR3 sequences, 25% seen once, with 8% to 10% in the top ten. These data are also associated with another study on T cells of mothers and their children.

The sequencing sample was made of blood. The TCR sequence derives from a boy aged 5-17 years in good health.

The CDR3 sequence is CASSTTGTYGYTF. In DNA, the CDR3 is TGTGCCAGCAGTACGACAGGGACCTATGGCTACACCTTC. The V call is TRBV6-6, the J call TRBJ1-2; 7 bases match TRBD1. Germline-derived CDR1 and CDR2 are MNHNY and SVGAGI (reference sequence). This CDR3 spans 13 amino acids. The V segment lost 5 bases and the J segment 4 bases; nucleotides outside the gene matches: 4.